This T cell receptor beta chain originates from a study of cytomegalovirus exposure and HLA in healthy donors. The primer mix had 60 Vbeta and 13 Jbeta primers. Profiled with immunoSEQ multiplex PCR; TCRdb holds only in-frame clones, not every one. The sample holds under 200,000 clones, about four fifths seen once. As for this clone: Its matching antigen is unknown.

Study-wide results and limits: The classifier was said to identify cytomegalovirus status with high specificity and sensitivity. Later analysis found that TCR beta chains associated with HLA were more clonally expanded than other, equally common chains. According to the study, some 160 TCR beta chains were cytomegalovirus-associated.

The sequence derives from a woman aged 18-29 years in good health and CMV-seronegative. Sample: PBMCs.

CDR3 nucleotide sequence: TGTGCCAGCAGCTTGTCGGACAGGGCCGCCGGGGAGCTGTTTTTT. It codes for CASSLSDRAAGELFF. The genes are TRBV16 and TRBJ2-2; 8 bases map to TRBD1. V shed 5 bases, J shed 6 bases, and the junction held 8 bases outside the gene matches. Germline-derived CDR1 and CDR2 are KGHSY and FQNENV. This CDR3 is built from 15 residues.